The sequence of this T cell receptor beta chain was determined in a study of T cell changes during pregnancy in multiple sclerosis. Clones were sequenced by immunoSEQ multiplex PCR, and TCRdb holds only the in-frame ones, with some missing. The data show about 44,000 clones, 95% to 96% seen once. V lost 6 bases and J lost 3, with 6 bases in between. Germline V gene sequence: CDR1 MNHEY, CDR2 SMNVEV (reference sequence). The CDR3 is 11 amino acids. The J gene is TRBJ2-7, the V gene TRBV27; D perhaps matches TRBD1 (6 bases). The sequencing used peripheral blood, collected in the second trimester of pregnancy. This sequence was found in a female donor with multiple sclerosis, enrolled in a pregnancy study. CDR3 in DNA: TGTGCCAGCAGGGACAGCTACGAGCAGTACTTC. Translation gives CASRDSYEQYF.